This T cell receptor beta chain was obtained from a study of CD8 T cells in Susac syndrome. CDR1 MNHEY and CDR2 SVGAGI come from the germline V gene. This CDR3 is 17 amino acids long. Between the trimmed V and J ends, which lost 0 bases and 1 base, there was a span of 16 bases. Blood CD8+ and CD4+ T cells underwent high-throughput TCR beta sequencing. RNA amounts of roughly 0.5 to 1 ug underwent reverse transcription with random hexamers. With immunoSEQ multiplex PCR, TCR beta CDR3 was amplified across 54 Vbeta and 13 Jbeta. Each CDR3 protein is one row after TCRdb ran MiXCR on the immunoSEQ multiplex PCR reads. This sample has fewer than 150,000 distinct CDR3 sequences, with 85% to 95% found just once.

The sequencing input was CD4+ T cells from PBMCs. The TCR was taken from a human donor with multiple sclerosis. The rearrangement links TRBV6-5 to TRBJ2-7; D unclear. As DNA, the CDR3 is TGTGCCAGCAGTTACTCGAGGCGCAGGACCGCATCCTACGAGCAGTACTTC. Translated: CASSYSRRRTASYEQYF.